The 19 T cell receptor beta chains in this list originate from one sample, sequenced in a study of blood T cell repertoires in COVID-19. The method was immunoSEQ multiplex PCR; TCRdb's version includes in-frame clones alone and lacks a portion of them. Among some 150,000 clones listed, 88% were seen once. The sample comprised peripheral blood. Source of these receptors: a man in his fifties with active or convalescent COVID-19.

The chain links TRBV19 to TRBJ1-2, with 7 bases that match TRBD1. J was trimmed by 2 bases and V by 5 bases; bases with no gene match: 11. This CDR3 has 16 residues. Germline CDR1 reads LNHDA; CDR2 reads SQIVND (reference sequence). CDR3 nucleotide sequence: TGTGCCAGTAGTTCCGGTCCGGGACAGAGAAACTATGGCTACACCTTC. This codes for CASSSGPGQRNYGYTF.

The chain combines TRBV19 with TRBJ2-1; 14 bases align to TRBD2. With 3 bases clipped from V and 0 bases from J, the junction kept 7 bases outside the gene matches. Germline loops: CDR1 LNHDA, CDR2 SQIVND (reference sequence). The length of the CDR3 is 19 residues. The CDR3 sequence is CASSIGLAGGSSSYNEQFF. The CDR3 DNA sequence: TGTGCCAGTAGTATCGGACTAGCGGGAGGCTCAAGCTCCTACAATGAGCAGTTCTTC.

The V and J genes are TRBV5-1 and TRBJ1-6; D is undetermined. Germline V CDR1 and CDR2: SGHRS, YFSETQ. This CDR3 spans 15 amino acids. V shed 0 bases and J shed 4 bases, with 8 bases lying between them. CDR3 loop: CASSLVAGYNSPLHF. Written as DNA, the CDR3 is TGCGCCAGCAGCTTGGTGGCAGGTTATAATTCACCCCTCCACTTT.

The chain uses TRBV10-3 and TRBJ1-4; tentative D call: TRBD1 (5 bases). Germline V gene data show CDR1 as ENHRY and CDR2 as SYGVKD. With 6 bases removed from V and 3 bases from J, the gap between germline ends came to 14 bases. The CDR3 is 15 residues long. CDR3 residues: CAISGSVGPNEKLFF. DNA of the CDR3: TGTGCCATCAGCGGCTCAGTGGGGCCTAATGAAAAACTGTTTTTT.

The CDR3 is CASSGGTGHYTF. CDR3 in DNA: TGTGCCAGCAGTGGGGGGACAGGTCACTACACCTTC. This chain links TRBV12-3 or TRBV12-4 with TRBJ1-2; TRBD1 matches at 8 bases. This CDR3 is 12 amino acids long. V was pared by 5 bases and J by 10 bases, with 6 bases of the junction left unmatched.

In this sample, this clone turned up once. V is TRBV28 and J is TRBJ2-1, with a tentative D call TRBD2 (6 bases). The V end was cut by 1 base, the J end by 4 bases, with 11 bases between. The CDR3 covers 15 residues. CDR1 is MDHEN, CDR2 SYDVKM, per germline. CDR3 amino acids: CASSLFGSRYNEQFF. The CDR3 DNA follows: TGTGCCAGCAGTTTATTCGGGAGTCGTTACAATGAGCAGTTCTTC. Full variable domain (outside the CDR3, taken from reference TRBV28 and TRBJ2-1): DVKVTQSSRYLVKRTGEKVFLECVQDMDHENMFWYRQDPGLGLRLIYFSYDVKMKEKGDIPEGYSVSREKKERFSLILESASTNQTSMYLCASSLFGSRYNEQFFGPGTRLTVL.

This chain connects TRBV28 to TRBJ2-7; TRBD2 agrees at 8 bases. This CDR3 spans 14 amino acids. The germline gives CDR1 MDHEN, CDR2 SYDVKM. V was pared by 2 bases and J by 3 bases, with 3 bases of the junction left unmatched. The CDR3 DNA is TGTGCCAGCAGTTTAGGGGCGGGAGGCTACGAGCAGTACTTC. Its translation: CASSLGAGGYEQYF.

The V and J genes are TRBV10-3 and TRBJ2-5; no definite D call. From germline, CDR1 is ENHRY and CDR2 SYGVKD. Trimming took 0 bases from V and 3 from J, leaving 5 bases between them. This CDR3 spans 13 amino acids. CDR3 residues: CAISESQKETQYF. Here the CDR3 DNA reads TGTGCCATCAGTGAGTCCCAGAAAGAGACCCAGTACTTC.

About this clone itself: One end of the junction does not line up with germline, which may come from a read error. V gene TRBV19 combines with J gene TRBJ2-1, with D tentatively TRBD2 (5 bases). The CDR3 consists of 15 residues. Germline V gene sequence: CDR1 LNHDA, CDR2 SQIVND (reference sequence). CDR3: CASSIAMSSYNEQFF. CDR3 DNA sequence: TGTGCCAGTAGCATAGCGATGAGCTCCTACAATGAGCAGTTCTTC.

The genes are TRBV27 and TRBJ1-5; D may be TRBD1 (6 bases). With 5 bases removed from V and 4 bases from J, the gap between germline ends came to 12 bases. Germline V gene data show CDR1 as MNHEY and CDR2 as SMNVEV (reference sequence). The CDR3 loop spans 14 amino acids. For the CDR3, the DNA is TGTGCCAGCAGTCCTAAGCAGGGGAATCAGCCCCAGCATTTT. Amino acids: CASSPKQGNQPQHF.

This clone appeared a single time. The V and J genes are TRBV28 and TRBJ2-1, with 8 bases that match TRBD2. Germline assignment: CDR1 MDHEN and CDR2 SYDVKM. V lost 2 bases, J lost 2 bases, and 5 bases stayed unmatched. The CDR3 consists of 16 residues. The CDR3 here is CASSLVGRGAYNEQFF. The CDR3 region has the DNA TGTGCCAGCAGTTTAGTCGGGAGGGGGGCCTACAATGAGCAGTTCTTC.

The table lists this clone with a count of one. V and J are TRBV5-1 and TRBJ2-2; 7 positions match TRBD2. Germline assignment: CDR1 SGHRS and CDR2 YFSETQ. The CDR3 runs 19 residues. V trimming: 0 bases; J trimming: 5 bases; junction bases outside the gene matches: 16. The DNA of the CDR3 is TGCGCCAGCAGCTTGGTAGGGCTAGCGGCTCCCGGTCGGACCGGGGAGCTGTTTTTT. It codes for CASSLVGLAAPGRTGELFF.

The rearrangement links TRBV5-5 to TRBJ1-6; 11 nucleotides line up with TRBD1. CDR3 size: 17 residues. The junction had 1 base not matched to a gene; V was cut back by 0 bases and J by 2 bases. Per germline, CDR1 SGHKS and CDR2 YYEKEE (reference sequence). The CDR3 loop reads CASSLGTGGTYNSPLHF. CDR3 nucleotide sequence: TGTGCCAGCAGCTTGGGGACAGGGGGCACCTATAATTCACCCCTCCACTTT.

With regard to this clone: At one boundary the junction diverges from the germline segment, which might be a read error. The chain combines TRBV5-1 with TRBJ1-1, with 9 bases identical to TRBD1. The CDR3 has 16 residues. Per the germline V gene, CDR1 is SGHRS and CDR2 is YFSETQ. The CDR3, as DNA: TGCGCCAGCAGTTTGGGGTGGACAGGGGTGAACACTGAAGCTTTCTTT. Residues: CASSLGWTGVNTEAFF.

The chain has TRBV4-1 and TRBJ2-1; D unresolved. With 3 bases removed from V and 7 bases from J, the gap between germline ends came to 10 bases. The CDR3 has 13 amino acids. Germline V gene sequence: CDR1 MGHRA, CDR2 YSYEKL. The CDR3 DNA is TGCGCCAGCAGCCAGGGTACTAAGAATGAGCAGTTCTTC. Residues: CASSQGTKNEQFF.

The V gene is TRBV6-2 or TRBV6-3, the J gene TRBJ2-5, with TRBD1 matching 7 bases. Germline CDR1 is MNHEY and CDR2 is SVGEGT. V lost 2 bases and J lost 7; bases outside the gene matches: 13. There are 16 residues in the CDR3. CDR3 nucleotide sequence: TGTGCCAGCAGTTACCCAACCGGGACAGACTTAGGGACCCAGTACTTC. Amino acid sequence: CASSYPTGTDLGTQYF.

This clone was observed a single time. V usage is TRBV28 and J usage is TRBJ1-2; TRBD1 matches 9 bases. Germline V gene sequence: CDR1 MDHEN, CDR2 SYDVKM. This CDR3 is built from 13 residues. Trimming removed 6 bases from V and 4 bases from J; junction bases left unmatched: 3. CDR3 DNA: TGTGCCAGCAGGGGGACAGGGACCTATGGCTACACCTTC. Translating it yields CASRGTGTYGYTF.

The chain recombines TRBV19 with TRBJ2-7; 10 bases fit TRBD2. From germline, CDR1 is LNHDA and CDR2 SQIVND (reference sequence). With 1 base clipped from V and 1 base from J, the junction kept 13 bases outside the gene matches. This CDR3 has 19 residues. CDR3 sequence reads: CASSIGWLAGEPGSYEQYF. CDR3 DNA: TGTGCCAGTAGTATAGGCTGGCTAGCGGGAGAACCAGGGTCCTACGAGCAGTACTTC.

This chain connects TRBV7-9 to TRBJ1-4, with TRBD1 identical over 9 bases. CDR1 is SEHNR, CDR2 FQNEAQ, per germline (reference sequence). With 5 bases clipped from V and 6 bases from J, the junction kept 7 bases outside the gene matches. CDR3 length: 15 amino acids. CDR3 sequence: CASSASGTGYEKLFF. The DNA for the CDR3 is TGTGCCAGCAGCGCGAGCGGGACAGGGTATGAAAAACTGTTTTTT. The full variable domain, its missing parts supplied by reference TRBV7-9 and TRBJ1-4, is DTGVSQNPRHKITKRGQNVTFRCDPISEHNRLYWYRQTLGQGPEFLTYFQNEAQLEKSRLLSDRFSAERPKGSFSTLEIQRTEQGDSAMYLCASSASGTGYEKLFFGSGTQLSVL.